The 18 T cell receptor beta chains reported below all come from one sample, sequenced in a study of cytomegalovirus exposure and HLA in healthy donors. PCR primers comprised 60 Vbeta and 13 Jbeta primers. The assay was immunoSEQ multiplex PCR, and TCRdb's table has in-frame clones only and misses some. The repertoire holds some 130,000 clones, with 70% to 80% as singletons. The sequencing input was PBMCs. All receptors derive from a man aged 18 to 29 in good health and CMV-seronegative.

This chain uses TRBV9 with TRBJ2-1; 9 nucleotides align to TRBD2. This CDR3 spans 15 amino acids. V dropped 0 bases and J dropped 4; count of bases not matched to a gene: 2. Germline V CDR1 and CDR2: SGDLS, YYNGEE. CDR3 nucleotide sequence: TGTGCCAGCAGCGTAGGACTAGCGGAGTACAATGAGCAGTTCTTC. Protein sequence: CASSVGLAEYNEQFF.

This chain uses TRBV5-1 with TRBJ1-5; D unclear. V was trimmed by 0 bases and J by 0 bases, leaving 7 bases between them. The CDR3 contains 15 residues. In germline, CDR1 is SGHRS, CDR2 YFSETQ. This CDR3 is CASSLVGDSNQPQHF. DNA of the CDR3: TGCGCCAGCAGCTTGGTAGGAGATAGCAATCAGCCCCAGCATTTT.

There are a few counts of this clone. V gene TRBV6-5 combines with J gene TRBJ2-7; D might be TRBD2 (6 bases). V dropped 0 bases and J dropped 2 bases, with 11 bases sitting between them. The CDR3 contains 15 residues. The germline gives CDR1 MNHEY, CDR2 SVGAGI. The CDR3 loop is CASSYSLAYAYEQYF. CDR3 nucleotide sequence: TGTGCCAGCAGTTACTCCCTAGCGTATGCCTACGAGCAGTACTTC.

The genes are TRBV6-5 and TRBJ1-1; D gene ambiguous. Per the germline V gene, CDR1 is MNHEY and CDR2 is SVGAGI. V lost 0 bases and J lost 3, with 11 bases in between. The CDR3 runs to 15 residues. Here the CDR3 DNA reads TGTGCCAGCAGTTACTCGCGGAGTGGTGACACTGAAGCTTTCTTT. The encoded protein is CASSYSRSGDTEAFF.

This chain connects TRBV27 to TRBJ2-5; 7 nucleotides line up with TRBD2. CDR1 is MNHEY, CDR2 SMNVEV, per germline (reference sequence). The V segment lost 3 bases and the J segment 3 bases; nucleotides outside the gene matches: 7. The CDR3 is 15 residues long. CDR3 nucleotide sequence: TGTGCCAGCAGTTTGGCTAGCGGCGGTAAAGAGACCCAGTACTTC. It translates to CASSLASGGKETQYF.

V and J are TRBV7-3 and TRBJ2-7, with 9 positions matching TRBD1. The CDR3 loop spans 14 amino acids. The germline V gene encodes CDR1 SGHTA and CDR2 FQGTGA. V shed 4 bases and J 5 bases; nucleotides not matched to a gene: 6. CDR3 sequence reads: CASSSGQGSHEQYV. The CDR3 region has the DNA TGTGCCAGCAGCTCGGGACAGGGTTCGCACGAGCAGTACGTC.

In DNA form, the CDR3 reads TGTGCCAGCAGCTTGGGGCCATCTAGCGTTGAGCAGTTCTTC. It encodes CASSLGPSSVEQFF. The rearrangement joins TRBV7-2 to TRBJ2-1; TRBD2 is a possible D gene (6 bases). Trimming took 3 bases from V and 9 from J, leaving 15 bases between them. Germline lookup yields CDR1 SGHTA and CDR2 FQGNSA. This CDR3 is 14 amino acids long.

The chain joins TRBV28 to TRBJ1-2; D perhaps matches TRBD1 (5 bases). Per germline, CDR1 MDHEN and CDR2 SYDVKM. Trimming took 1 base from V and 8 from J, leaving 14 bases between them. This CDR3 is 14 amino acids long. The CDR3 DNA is TGTGCCAGCAGTTTATCGGGCAGGGTAGACGGCTACACCTTC. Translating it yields CASSLSGRVDGYTF.

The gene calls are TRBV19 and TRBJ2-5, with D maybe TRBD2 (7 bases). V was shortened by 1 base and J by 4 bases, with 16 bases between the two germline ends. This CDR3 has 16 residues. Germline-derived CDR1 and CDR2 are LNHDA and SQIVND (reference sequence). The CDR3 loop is CASSIGGRGWRETQYF. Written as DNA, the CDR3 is TGTGCCAGTAGTATAGGAGGGAGGGGGTGGCGAGAGACCCAGTACTTC.

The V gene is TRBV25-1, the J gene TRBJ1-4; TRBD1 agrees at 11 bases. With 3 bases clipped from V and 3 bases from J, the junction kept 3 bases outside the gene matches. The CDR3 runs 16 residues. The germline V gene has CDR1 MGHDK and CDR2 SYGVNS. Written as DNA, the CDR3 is TGTGCCAGCAGTGATACGGGACAGGGGGCTAATGAAAAACTGTTTTTT. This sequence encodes CASSDTGQGANEKLFF.

The CDR3 bases are TGTGCCACAAAAGACAGGGGTGCCTACAATCAGCCCCAGCATTTT. As protein: CATKDRGAYNQPQHF. The chain joins TRBV6-5 to TRBJ1-5; 8 bases are a match to TRBD1. The CDR3 contains 15 residues. V dropped 10 bases and J dropped 3; count of bases not matched to a gene: 11. Germline loops: CDR1 MNHEY, CDR2 SVGAGI.

The CDR3 region has the DNA TGTGCCAGCAGCGAGGGACAGCCGATAGCCGCCGGGGAGCTGTTTTTT. It specifies CASSEGQPIAAGELFF. This sequence joins TRBV5-8 and TRBJ2-2; 7 nucleotides match TRBD1. V gave up 4 bases and J gave up 6 bases; unmatched junction bases: 12. The CDR3 is 16 residues long. Germline values: CDR1 SGHTS, CDR2 YDEGEE. The entire variable domain, with the rest obtained from reference TRBV5-8 and TRBJ2-2, is as follows: EAGVTQSPTHLIKTRGQQATLRCSPISGHTSVYWYQQALGLGLQFLLWYDEGEERNRGNFPPRFSGRQFPNYSSELNVNALELEDSALYLCASSEGQPIAAGELFFGEGSRLTVL.

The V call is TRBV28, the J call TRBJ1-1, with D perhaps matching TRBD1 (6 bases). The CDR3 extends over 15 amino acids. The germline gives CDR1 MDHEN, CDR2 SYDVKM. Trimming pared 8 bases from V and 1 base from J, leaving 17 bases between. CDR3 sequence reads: CASFAEDRWNTEAFF. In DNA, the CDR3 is TGTGCCAGCTTCGCCGAAGACAGGTGGAACACTGAAGCTTTCTTT.

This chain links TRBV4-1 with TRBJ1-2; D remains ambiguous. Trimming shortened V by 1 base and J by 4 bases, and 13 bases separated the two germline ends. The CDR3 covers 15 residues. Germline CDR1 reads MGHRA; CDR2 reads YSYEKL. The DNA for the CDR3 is TGCGCCAGCAGCCAAGTTGGGCCGACCGGCTATGGCTACACCTTC. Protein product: CASSQVGPTGYGYTF.

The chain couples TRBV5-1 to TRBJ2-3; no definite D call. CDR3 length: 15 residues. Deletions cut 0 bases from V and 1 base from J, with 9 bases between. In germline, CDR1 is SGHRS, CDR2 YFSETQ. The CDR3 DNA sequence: TGCGCCAGCAGCTTGGCTAGGCTGGGCACAGATACGCAGTATTTT. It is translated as CASSLARLGTDTQYF. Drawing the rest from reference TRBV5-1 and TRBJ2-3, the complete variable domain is KAGVTQTPRYLIKTRGQQVTLSCSPISGHRSVSWYQQTPGQGLQFLFEYFSETQRNKGNFPGRFSGRQFSNSRSEMNVSTLELGDSALYLCASSLARLGTDTQYFGPGTRLTVL.

CDR3 amino acids: CASGSGKQYF. The DNA for the CDR3 is TGTGCCAGCGGTTCAGGGAAGCAGTACTTC. The chain has TRBV19 and TRBJ2-7, with D tentatively TRBD1 (5 bases). V was clipped by 9 bases and J by 8 bases, with 11 bases between them. CDR3 size: 10 residues. CDR1 is LNHDA and CDR2 is SQIVND in the germline V gene (reference sequence).

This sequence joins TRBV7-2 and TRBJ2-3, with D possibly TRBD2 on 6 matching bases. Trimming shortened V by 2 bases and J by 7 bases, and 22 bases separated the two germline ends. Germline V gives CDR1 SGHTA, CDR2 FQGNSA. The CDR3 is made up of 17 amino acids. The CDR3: CASSLWAGMGNANTQYF. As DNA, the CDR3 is TGTGCCAGCAGCTTATGGGCGGGGATGGGGAATGCAAATACGCAGTATTTT.

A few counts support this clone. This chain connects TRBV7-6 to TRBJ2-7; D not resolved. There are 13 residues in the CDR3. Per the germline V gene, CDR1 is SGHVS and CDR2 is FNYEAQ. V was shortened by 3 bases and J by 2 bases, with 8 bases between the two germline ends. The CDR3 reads CASSLGRAYEQYF. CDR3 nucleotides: TGTGCCAGCAGCTTGGGCAGAGCCTACGAGCAGTACTTC.